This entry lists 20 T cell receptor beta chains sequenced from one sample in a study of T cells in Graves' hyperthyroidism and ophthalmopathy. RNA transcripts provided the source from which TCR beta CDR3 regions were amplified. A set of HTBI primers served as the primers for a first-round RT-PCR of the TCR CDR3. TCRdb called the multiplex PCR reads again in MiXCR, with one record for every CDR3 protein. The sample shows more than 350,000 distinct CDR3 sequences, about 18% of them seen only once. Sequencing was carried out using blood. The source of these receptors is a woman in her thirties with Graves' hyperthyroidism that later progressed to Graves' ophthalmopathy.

DNA for the CDR3: TGTGCCAGCAGTTACCGACCCTCCTACGAGCAGTACTTC. It translates to CASSYRPSYEQYF. The chain combines TRBV6-9 with TRBJ2-7; D remains unclear. V lost 3 bases and J 0 bases, leaving 6 bases between the germline ends. The CDR3 is made up of 13 amino acids. Germline values: CDR1 MNHGY, CDR2 SVAAGI.

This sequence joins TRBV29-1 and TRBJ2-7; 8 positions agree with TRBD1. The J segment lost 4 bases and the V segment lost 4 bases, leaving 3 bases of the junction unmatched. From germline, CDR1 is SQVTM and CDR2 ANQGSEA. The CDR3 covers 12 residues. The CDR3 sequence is CSVGTGPYEQYF. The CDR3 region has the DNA TGCAGCGTTGGGACAGGGCCTTACGAGCAGTACTTC.

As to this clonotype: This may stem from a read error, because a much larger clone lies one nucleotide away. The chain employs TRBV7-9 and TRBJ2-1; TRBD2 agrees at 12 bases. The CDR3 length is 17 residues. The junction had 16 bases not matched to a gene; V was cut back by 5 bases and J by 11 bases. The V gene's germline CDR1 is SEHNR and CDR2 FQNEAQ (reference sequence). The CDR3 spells CASSPRPSGGGRNKQFF. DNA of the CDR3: TGTGCCAGCAGCCCCCGACCTAGCGGGGGGGGGCGGAATAAGCAGTTCTTC. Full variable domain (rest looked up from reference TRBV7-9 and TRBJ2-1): DTGVSQNPRHKITKRGQNVTFRCDPISEHNRLYWYRQTLGQGPEFLTYFQNEAQLEKSRLLSDRFSAERPKGSFSTLEIQRTEQGDSAMYLCASSPRPSGGGRNKQFFGPGTRLTVL.

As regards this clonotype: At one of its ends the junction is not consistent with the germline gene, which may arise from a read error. The CDR3 coding sequence is TGTGCCAGCAGCGAAGAAAAGGGACGGACGGGGGATAAAGGAAAACTGTTTTTT. This codes for CASSEEKGRTGDKGKLFF. V gene TRBV4-2 combines with J gene TRBJ1-4; possible D gene TRBD1, 5 bases. The germline V gene has CDR1 LGHNA and CDR2 YNFKEQ. The CDR3 loop spans 18 amino acids.

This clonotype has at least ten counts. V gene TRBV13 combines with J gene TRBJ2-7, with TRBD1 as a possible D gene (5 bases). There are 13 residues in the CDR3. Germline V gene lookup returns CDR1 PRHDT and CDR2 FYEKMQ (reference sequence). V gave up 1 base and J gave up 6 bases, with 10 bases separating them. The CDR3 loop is CASSLVGAGEQYF. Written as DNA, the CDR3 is TGTGCCAGCAGCTTAGTAGGGGCAGGCGAGCAGTACTTC. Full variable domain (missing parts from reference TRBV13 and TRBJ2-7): AAGVIQSPRHLIKEKRETATLKCYPIPRHDTVYWYQQGPGQDPQFLISFYEKMQSDKGSIPDRFSAQQFSDYHSELNMSSLELGDSALYFCASSLVGAGEQYFGPGTRLTVT.

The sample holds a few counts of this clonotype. The CDR3: CASSAGVSYNEQFF. For the CDR3, the DNA is TGTGCCAGCAGCGCGGGAGTGTCCTACAATGAGCAGTTCTTC. The rearrangement uses TRBV14 and TRBJ2-1; 7 nucleotides match TRBD2. With 5 bases clipped from V and 1 base from J, the junction kept 2 bases outside the gene matches. The CDR3 loop spans 14 amino acids. Germline V gene data show CDR1 as SGHDN and CDR2 as FVKESK.

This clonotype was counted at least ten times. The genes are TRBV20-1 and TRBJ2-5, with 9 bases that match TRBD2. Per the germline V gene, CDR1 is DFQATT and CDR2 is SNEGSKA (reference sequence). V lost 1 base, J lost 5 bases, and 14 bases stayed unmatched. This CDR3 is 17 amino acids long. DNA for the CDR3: TGCAGTGCTAGAGTCGATGTGGCGGGAGGGCCGGGGGAGACCCAGTACTTC. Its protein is CSARVDVAGGPGETQYF.

The CDR3 bases are TGTGCCAGCAGCTTCTCCCTTCATGTCAATGAGCAGTTCTTC. Protein: CASSFSLHVNEQFF. V usage is TRBV5-8 and J usage is TRBJ2-1, with D hard to call. V dropped 2 bases and J dropped 6 bases, with 12 bases sitting between them. Germline V lookup: CDR1 SGHTS, CDR2 YDEGEE. This CDR3 region has 14 residues.

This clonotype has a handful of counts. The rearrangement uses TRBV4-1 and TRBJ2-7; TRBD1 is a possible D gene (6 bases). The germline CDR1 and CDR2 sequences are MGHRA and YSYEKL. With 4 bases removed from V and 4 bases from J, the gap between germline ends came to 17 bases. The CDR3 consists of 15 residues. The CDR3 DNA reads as TGCGCCAGCAGCCTCTCAGGGGCGGAGGTTTACGAGCAGTACTTC. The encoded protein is CASSLSGAEVYEQYF.

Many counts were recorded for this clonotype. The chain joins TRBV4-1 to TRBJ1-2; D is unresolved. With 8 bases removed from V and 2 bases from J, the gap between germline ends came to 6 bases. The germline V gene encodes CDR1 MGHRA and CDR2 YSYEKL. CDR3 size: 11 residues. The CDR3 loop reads CASGQNYGYTF. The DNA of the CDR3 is TGCGCCAGCGGTCAGAACTATGGCTACACCTTC.

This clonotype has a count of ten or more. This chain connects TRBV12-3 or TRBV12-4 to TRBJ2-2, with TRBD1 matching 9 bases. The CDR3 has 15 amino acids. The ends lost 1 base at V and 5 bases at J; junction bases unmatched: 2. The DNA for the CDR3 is TGTGCCAGCAGTTTAGGGACAGGGGTGACCGGGGAGCTGTTTTTT. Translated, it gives CASSLGTGVTGELFF.

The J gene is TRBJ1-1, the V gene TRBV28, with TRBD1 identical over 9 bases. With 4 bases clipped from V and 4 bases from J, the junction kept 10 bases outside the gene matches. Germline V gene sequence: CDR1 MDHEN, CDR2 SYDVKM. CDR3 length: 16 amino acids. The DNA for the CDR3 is TGTGCCAGCAGTTACGGGACAGGGTTATCGGGCACTGAAGCTTTCTTT. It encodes CASSYGTGLSGTEAFF.

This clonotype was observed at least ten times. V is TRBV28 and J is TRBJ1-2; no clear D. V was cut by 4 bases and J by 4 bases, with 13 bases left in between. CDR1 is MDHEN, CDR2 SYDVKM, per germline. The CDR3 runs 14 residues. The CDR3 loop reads CASSYSTHIYGYTF. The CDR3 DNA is TGTGCCAGCAGTTATAGCACCCATATCTATGGCTACACCTTC.

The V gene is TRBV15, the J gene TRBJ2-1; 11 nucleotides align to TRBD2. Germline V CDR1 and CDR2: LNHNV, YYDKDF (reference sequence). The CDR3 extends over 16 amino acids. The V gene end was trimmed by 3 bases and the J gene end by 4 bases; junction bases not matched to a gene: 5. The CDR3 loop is CATSSWGLAVYNEQFF. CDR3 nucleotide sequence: TGTGCCACCAGCAGCTGGGGACTAGCGGTATACAATGAGCAGTTCTTC.

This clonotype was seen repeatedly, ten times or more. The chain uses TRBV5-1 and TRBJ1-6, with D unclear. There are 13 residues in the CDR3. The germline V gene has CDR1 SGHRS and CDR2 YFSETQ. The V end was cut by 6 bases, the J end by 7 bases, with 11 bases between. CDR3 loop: CASKKDTNSPLHF. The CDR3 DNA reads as TGCGCCAGCAAGAAGGATACGAATTCACCCCTCCACTTT. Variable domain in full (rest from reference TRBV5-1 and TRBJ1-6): KAGVTQTPRYLIKTRGQQVTLSCSPISGHRSVSWYQQTPGQGLQFLFEYFSETQRNKGNFPGRFSGRQFSNSRSEMNVSTLELGDSALYLCASKKDTNSPLHFGNGTRLTVT.

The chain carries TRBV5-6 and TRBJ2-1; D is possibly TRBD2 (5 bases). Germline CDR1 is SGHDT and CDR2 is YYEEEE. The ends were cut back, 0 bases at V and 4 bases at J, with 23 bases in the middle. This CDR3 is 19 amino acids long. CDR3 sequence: CASSLGTGNLVSPYNEQFF. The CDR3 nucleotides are TGTGCCAGCAGCTTGGGGACGGGAAACCTAGTAAGCCCTTACAATGAGCAGTTCTTC.

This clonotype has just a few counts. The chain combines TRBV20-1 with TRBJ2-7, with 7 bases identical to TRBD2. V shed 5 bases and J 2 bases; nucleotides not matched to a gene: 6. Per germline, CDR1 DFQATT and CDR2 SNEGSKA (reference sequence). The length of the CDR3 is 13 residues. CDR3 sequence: CSALSGEAYEQYF. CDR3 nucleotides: TGCAGTGCTTTAAGCGGGGAAGCCTACGAGCAGTACTTC.

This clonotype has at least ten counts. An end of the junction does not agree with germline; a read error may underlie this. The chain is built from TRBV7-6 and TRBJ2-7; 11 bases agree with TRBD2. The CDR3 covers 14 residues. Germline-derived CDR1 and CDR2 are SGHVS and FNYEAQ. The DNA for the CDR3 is TGTGCCAGCAGCATAGCGGGAGGGCCGTACGAGCAGTACTTC. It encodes CASSIAGGPYEQYF.

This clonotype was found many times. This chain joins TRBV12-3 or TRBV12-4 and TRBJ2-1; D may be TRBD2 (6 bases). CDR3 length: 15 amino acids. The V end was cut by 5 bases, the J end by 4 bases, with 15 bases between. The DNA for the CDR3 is TGTGCCAGCAGTGCCGGACTAAGTGGATACAATGAGCAGTTCTTC. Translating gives CASSAGLSGYNEQFF.

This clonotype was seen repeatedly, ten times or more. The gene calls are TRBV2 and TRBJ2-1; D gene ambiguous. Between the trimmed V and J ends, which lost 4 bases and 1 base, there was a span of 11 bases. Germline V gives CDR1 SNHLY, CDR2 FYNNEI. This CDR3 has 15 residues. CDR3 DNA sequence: TGTGCCAGCAGTGCTGGAATGCGATCCTACAATGAGCAGTTCTTC. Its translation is CASSAGMRSYNEQFF.